Below are 2 T cell receptor beta chains sequenced from a single sample in a study of blood T cells in healthy people across ages. Together with a sample-barcoded 5' primer, a J-beta primer mix was included in a second PCR lasting 7 to 11 cycles. MiXCR was run by TCRdb on the 5' RACE reads, yielding one entry per CDR3 protein. The sample consists of approximately 810,000 distinct CDR3 sequences, about 28% of them appearing once. The sample comprised blood. The receptors were gathered from a woman older than 75 in good health.

This rearrangement joins TRBV30 to TRBJ1-4, with D maybe TRBD1 (6 bases). Germline V CDR1 and CDR2: GTSNPN, SVGIG (reference sequence). The CDR3 extends over 16 amino acids. The ends were cut back, 0 bases at V and 0 bases at J, with 11 bases in the middle. The CDR3 is CAWSVGAGATNEKLFF. CDR3 DNA sequence: TGTGCCTGGAGTGTAGGGGCAGGGGCAACTAATGAAAAACTGTTTTTT.

This clonotype was recorded many times. The rearrangement joins TRBV10-3 to TRBJ2-5, with 14 bases that match TRBD2. Trimming took 6 bases from V and 5 from J; bases not matched to a gene: 8. CDR1 is ENHRY, CDR2 SYGVKD, per germline. The CDR3 consists of 16 residues. Here the CDR3 reads CAISLGLAGGQETQYF. As DNA, the CDR3 is TGTGCCATCAGCCTTGGACTAGCGGGGGGCCAGGAGACCCAGTACTTC.